Below are 19 T cell receptor beta chains sequenced from a single sample in a study of shared clonotypes between healthy human individuals (dated by TCRdb to about 2020). The library was produced with the immunoSEQ multiplex PCR assay. TCRdb re-hosts the immuneACCESS table, in-frame sequences only. Its copies lack some clones; in the studies checked, an unresolved V gene accounts for under half of them, and the cause for the rest is not known. The sample yields 190,000 or so clones; around 63% were counted once. The ten largest clones take up less than 11% of the sample. The sequenced material came from memory CD4+ T cells sorted from blood. The cell subset or site label corresponds to: CD45RA-negative fraction. Receptors originate from a young man in good health.

V is TRBV9 and J is TRBJ1-2, with TRBD1 identical over 12 bases. V trimming: 3 bases; J trimming: 7 bases; junction bases outside the gene matches: 10. CDR3 length: 16 amino acids. Germline V gives CDR1 SGDLS, CDR2 YYNGEE. CDR3 sequence: CASSDSDQGQGAGYTF. The CDR3 DNA is TGTGCCAGCAGCGACTCAGATCAGGGACAGGGGGCTGGCTACACCTTC.

The chain carries TRBV6-5 and TRBJ1-1; TRBD1 aligns across 8 bases. Germline loops: CDR1 MNHEY, CDR2 SVGAGI. This CDR3 region has 14 residues. The V segment lost 5 bases and the J segment 1 base; nucleotides outside the gene matches: 3. The CDR3 reads CASSRGQGNTEAFF. CDR3 bases: TGTGCCAGCAGTAGAGGACAGGGGAACACTGAAGCTTTCTTT.

The genes are TRBV29-1 and TRBJ2-1; 9 bases agree with TRBD1. Trimming cost V 6 bases and J 9 bases; bases outside gene matches: 9. This CDR3 comprises 13 residues. The germline V gene has CDR1 SQVTM and CDR2 ANQGSEA. The CDR3 DNA follows: TGCAGCGTGTCCGGGACAGGGTATCGTGAGCAGTTCTTC. It codes for CSVSGTGYREQFF.

In its sample, this clone was seen a few times. The chain has TRBV5-4 and TRBJ1-1; D possibly corresponds to TRBD1 (6 bases). The V and J ends lost 2 bases and 0 bases respectively, with 14 bases between them. This CDR3 is built from 16 residues. CDR1 is SGHNT, CDR2 YYREEE, per germline (reference sequence). The CDR3 region is CASSLARGQMNTEAFF. The CDR3 bases are TGTGCCAGCAGCTTAGCCCGGGGGCAGATGAACACTGAAGCTTTCTTT. The entire variable domain, with the rest obtained from reference TRBV5-4 and TRBJ1-1, is as follows: ETGVTQSPTHLIKTRGQQVTLRCSSQSGHNTVSWYQQALGQGPQFIFQYYREEENGRGNFPPRFSGLQFPNYSSELNVNALELDDSALYLCASSLARGQMNTEAFFGQGTRLTVV.

This rearrangement joins TRBV6-5 to TRBJ1-5, with 9 positions matching TRBD1. CDR1 and CDR2 (germline): MNHEY, SVGAGI. V was clipped by 1 base and J by 2 bases; unmatched bases: 0. The CDR3 runs to 15 residues. CDR3 sequence (DNA): TGTGCCAGCAGTTACTGGACAGGGGGCAATCAGCCCCAGCATTTT. Its protein product is CASSYWTGGNQPQHF.

The chain links TRBV18 to TRBJ2-1; the match to TRBD2 covers 10 bases. CDR3 size: 14 residues. CDR1 and CDR2 (germline): KGHSH, LQKENI. V was pared by 6 bases and J by 6 bases, with 5 bases of the junction left unmatched. CDR3 DNA sequence: TGTGCCAGCTCCCTAGCGGGAGTCCCCAATGAGCAGTTCTTC. Amino acid sequence: CASSLAGVPNEQFF.

The rearrangement uses TRBV28 and TRBJ2-1; 7 bases fit TRBD1. CDR1 and CDR2 from the germline V gene are MDHEN and SYDVKM. The CDR3 spans 15 residues. V shed 5 bases, J shed 4 bases, and the junction held 8 bases outside the gene matches. CDR3 nucleotide sequence: TGTGCCAGCAGTCCTCCCCGACAGGGATACAATGAGCAGTTCTTC. Translated, it gives CASSPPRQGYNEQFF.

V usage is TRBV27 and J usage is TRBJ2-7, with 8 bases matching TRBD2. In germline, CDR1 is MNHEY, CDR2 SMNVEV (reference sequence). The CDR3 runs to 14 residues. Germline trimming cut 7 bases from V and 6 bases from J; bases unmatched to any gene: 11. The CDR3 DNA reads TGTGCCAGCAACCCGGGACTAGGGTCCGTCGAGCAGTACTTC. This translates into CASNPGLGSVEQYF.

This sequence joins TRBV7-9 and TRBJ2-5; D uncertain. The CDR3 runs 15 residues. The germline V and J ends were trimmed by 5 bases and 2 bases, with 15 bases remaining between them. The germline gives CDR1 SEHNR, CDR2 FQNEAQ (reference sequence). The CDR3 loop is CASSPSRVGQETQYF. In DNA, the CDR3 is TGTGCCAGCAGCCCGTCCCGGGTCGGACAAGAGACCCAGTACTTC.

The CDR3 DNA follows: TGTGCCAGCAGGGACGGCCTTATAAACGAGCAGTACTTC. Translated, it gives CASRDGLINEQYF. J is TRBJ2-7 and V is TRBV6-5, with D unclear. Trimming removed 6 bases at V and 5 bases at J, with 14 bases between. Per germline, CDR1 MNHEY and CDR2 SVGAGI. This CDR3 is 13 amino acids long.

V and J are TRBV19 and TRBJ1-1, with D possibly TRBD1 on 5 matching bases. The CDR3 has 17 amino acids. CDR1 is LNHDA, CDR2 SQIVND, per germline (reference sequence). Trimming left V 6 bases short and J 1 base short, with 21 bases between. The CDR3 DNA follows: TGTGCCAGTAGGAGGTCGCAGGGCGGGTCCGGGAACACTGAAGCTTTCTTT. Translation: CASRRSQGGSGNTEAFF.

The chain joins TRBV5-5 to TRBJ2-4; weak D call: TRBD1 (6 bases). Germline V gene sequence: CDR1 SGHKS, CDR2 YYEKEE (reference sequence). This CDR3 has 13 amino acids. V shed 1 base and J shed 7 bases, with 9 bases lying between them. The CDR3 DNA reads as TGTGCCAGCAGCTTGACAGGGACGAACATTCAGTACTTC. This translates into CASSLTGTNIQYF. The complete variable domain, with remaining parts taken from reference TRBV5-5 and TRBJ2-4, reads DAGVTQSPTHLIKTRGQQVTLRCSPISGHKSVSWYQQVLGQGPQFIFQYYEKEERGRGNFPDRFSARQFPNYSSELNVNALLLGDSALYLCASSLTGTNIQYFGAGTRLSVL.

The chain employs TRBV30 and TRBJ2-7, with D maybe TRBD2 (7 bases). From germline, CDR1 is GTSNPN and CDR2 SVGIG (reference sequence). The CDR3 length is 15 residues. V was clipped by 0 bases and J by 2 bases, with 14 bases between them. DNA of the CDR3: TGTGCCTGGAGTGTACAGGGACTACCTACCTACGAGCAGTACTTC. Amino acids: CAWSVQGLPTYEQYF.

This chain links TRBV7-2 with TRBJ1-1; tentative D call: TRBD1 (6 bases). Deletions cut 1 base from V and 4 bases from J, with 13 bases between. Germline-derived CDR1 and CDR2 are SGHTA and FQGNSA. This CDR3 contains 15 residues. The CDR3 loop is CASSLVGGQVTEAFF. The CDR3 region has the DNA TGTGCCAGCAGCTTAGTGGGGGGGCAGGTCACTGAAGCTTTCTTT.

V usage is TRBV11-2 and J usage is TRBJ1-2; D remains unclear. Germline V gives CDR1 SGHAT, CDR2 FQNNGV. Deletions cut 4 bases from V and 0 bases from J, with 3 bases between. The CDR3 totals 12 residues. The CDR3 is CASSSTNYGYTF. The CDR3 region has the DNA TGTGCCAGCAGCTCAACTAACTATGGCTACACCTTC.

V usage is TRBV5-1 and J usage is TRBJ2-1, with 9 bases fitting TRBD2. The CDR3 spans 17 residues. The V segment lost 4 bases and the J segment 4 bases; nucleotides outside the gene matches: 12. Germline loops: CDR1 SGHRS, CDR2 YFSETQ. This CDR3 is CASSPNRLADIYNEQFF. The CDR3 DNA reads as TGCGCCAGCAGCCCGAATCGACTAGCGGATATATACAATGAGCAGTTCTTC.

This clone was picked up a small number of times. The chain joins TRBV5-1 to TRBJ2-3; 13 bases match TRBD2. V shed 4 bases, J shed 4 bases, and the junction held 6 bases outside the gene matches. CDR3 length: 16 amino acids. Per the germline V gene, CDR1 is SGHRS and CDR2 is YFSETQ. The CDR3 spells CASSPRTSGSPDTQYF. The CDR3 region has the DNA TGCGCCAGCAGCCCAAGGACTAGCGGGAGCCCAGATACGCAGTATTTT. Together with reference TRBV5-1 and TRBJ2-3, the CDR3 gives the full variable domain: KAGVTQTPRYLIKTRGQQVTLSCSPISGHRSVSWYQQTPGQGLQFLFEYFSETQRNKGNFPGRFSGRQFSNSRSEMNVSTLELGDSALYLCASSPRTSGSPDTQYFGPGTRLTVL.

The chain combines TRBV27 with TRBJ1-1, with D hard to call. The CDR3 is 17 residues long. V was pared by 5 bases and J by 1 base, with 20 bases between. Germline V lookup: CDR1 MNHEY, CDR2 SMNVEV (reference sequence). CDR3 loop: CASSRVGRVSRNTEAFF. Here the CDR3 DNA reads TGTGCCAGCAGTCGGGTCGGGCGGGTTTCTCGGAACACTGAAGCTTTCTTT.

DNA for the CDR3: TGTGCCAGCAGTTTAGTTGGCGGGAGGGGATCCAATGAGCAGTTCTTC. Encoded protein: CASSLVGGRGSNEQFF. V gene TRBV27 combines with J gene TRBJ2-1; TRBD2 matches at 9 bases. Germline V gene data show CDR1 as MNHEY and CDR2 as SMNVEV (reference sequence). J lost 6 bases, V lost 2 bases, and 8 bases had no gene match. The CDR3 totals 16 residues.